The rows below give T cell receptor beta chains drawn from one sample of a study of T cells expressing NK-cell markers. TCRdb reprocessed the 5' RACE reads and reports one entry per CDR3 protein, with no DNA. The sample data list some 410,000 distinct CDR3 sequences. Sequenced sample: blood T cells: a sorted CD56 or NKG2C T cell subset, CD4+ or CD8+ T cells, or bulk PBMC T cells (not recorded which). These receptors all stem from a woman aged 18-69 years in good health. CDR3s include the opening cysteine and the closing phenylalanine or tryptophan.

cdr3_length j_call v_call cdr3_aa
13 TRBJ2-7 TRBV7-8 CASSVLAFYEQYF
13 TRBJ2-6 TRBV29-1 CSVLLSGANVLTF
13 TRBJ2-2 TRBV29-1 CSGRWDSAGELFF
15 TRBJ2-1 TRBV6-1 CASSNSGSPYNEQFF
13 TRBJ1-2 TRBV27 CASSLSVGYGYTF
14 TRBJ1-1 TRBV3-1 CASGQGTLNTEAFF
14 TRBJ2-5 TRBV7-2 CASKAGDIQETQYF
14 TRBJ2-7 TRBV20-1 CSARDRELGYEQYF
14 TRBJ2-1 TRBV3-1 CASRHTSSYNEQFF
16 TRBJ1-4 TRBV12-3/TRBV12-4 CASSLAGGGTNEKLFF
15 TRBJ1-5 TRBV4-3 CASSQETGGNQPQHF
15 TRBJ2-3 TRBV29-1 CSVEAWAGGSDTQYF
16 TRBJ2-5 TRBV5-1 CASSLAVTGLQETQYF
11 TRBJ2-7 TRBV25-1 CASRGNYEQYF
17 TRBJ2-3 TRBV20-1 CSARDRPGAQGTDSQYF
13 TRBJ2-7 TRBV7-2 CASRMGSSYEQYF
17 TRBJ2-2 TRBV25-1 CASSESTGFIGTGELFF
14 TRBJ2-5 TRBV5-1 CASSLVPDQETQYF
15 TRBJ2-2 TRBV19 CASSMGAGIAGELFF
14 TRBJ2-1 TRBV30 CAWGPGQAINEQFF
16 TRBJ2-3 TRBV20-1 CSAREASGREGDTQYF
17 TRBJ2-3 TRBV7-2 CASSPAFGQVRSDTQYF
15 TRBJ1-1 TRBV6-5 CASSYRGRANTEAFF
12 TRBJ2-7 TRBV7-9 CASSSFSYEQYF
15 TRBJ2-3 TRBV4-2 CASSLRGREEDTQYF
11 TRBJ2-1 TRBV10-3 CASGSANEQFF
18 TRBJ2-1 TRBV20-1 CSARGEVRAGVFGAEQFF
13 TRBJ2-5 TRBV24-1 CATSDLVAETQYF
14 TRBJ2-7 TRBV6-1 CASKGAGSSYEQYF
14 TRBJ1-1 TRBV11-1 CASRLTGGGTEAFF
15 TRBJ1-6 TRBV29-1 CSVEVPGHYNSPLHF
16 TRBJ1-1 TRBV11-1 CASSLGTHRGIDGAFF
18 TRBJ1-5 TRBV4-3 CASSQDRAGGYSNQPQHF
17 TRBJ1-3 TRBV12-3/TRBV12-4 CASRPRTGANSGNTIYF
16 TRBJ2-1 TRBV5-5 CASSLEGQISYNEQFF
15 TRBJ2-5 TRBV7-7 CASSYTSGSSETQYF
16 TRBJ1-3 TRBV14 CASSQVPGGLGNTIYF
15 TRBJ1-5 TRBV28 CASSPYRGGNQPQHF
15 TRBJ2-1 TRBV7-2 CASSLMSGGKNEQFF
12 TRBJ1-2 TRBV20-1 CSARDAIYGYTF
11 TRBJ1-1 TRBV29-1 CSVVSETEAFF
15 TRBJ2-4 TRBV29-1 CSVDGGRAGGNIQYF
15 TRBJ2-2 TRBV5-1 CASSLDGSMSGELFF
14 TRBJ1-2 TRBV4-2 CASSPRTGYYGYTF
13 TRBJ2-7 TRBV7-9 CASSPAGLHEQYF
15 TRBJ1-1 TRBV7-9 CASTPTRAGDTEAFF
15 TRBJ2-7 TRBV18 CASSPTQEPSYEQYF
13 TRBJ1-1 TRBV6-1 CASSPPQNTEAFF
13 TRBJ1-1 TRBV3-1 CASSQRGITEAFF
13 TRBJ2-3 TRBV27 CASRWDDTDTQYF
13 TRBJ1-5 TRBV19 CASIRGVNQPQHF
20 TRBJ2-2 TRBV28 CASSFVQGRLAGANTGELFF